A selection of T cell receptor beta chains follows, all from one sample in a study of PD-L1 blockade in urothelial cancer. The table came from immunoSEQ multiplex PCR; TCRdb's copy has only in-frame clones and leaves some out. Among 100,000 to 150,000 clones, 70% to 85% were seen once, and the ten largest hold 3% to 4%. This sample comprised PBMCs, obtained around atezolizumab (anti-PD-L1) treatment. These receptors all come from a man between 45 and 60 years old with urothelial cancer. Each CDR3 is given with its conserved first and last residue. The order of the fields is V gene, clone size, J gene, D gene, CDR3 DNA, CDR3 protein. D genes are given only for firm matches. The size of a clone is reported for some rows only, either as once, few or many, or as a class for expanded clones.

v_gene: TRBV2
abundance: .
j_gene: TRBJ2-7
d_gene: .
CDR3nt: TGTGCCAGCATCCTTCAGCGGAGGAGCTCCTACGAGCAGTACTTC
CDR3aa: CASILQRRSSYEQYF

v_gene: TRBV5-1
abundance: .
j_gene: TRBJ2-7
d_gene: TRBD2
CDR3nt: TGCGCCAGCAGCCCAACTACCTTAGCGGGGGCCTCCTACGAGCAGTACTTC
CDR3aa: CASSPTTLAGASYEQYF

v_gene: TRBV28
abundance: .
j_gene: TRBJ1-5
d_gene: TRBD1
CDR3nt: TGTGCCAGCAGGATGGACAGGAATCAGCCCCAGCATTTT
CDR3aa: CASRMDRNQPQHF

v_gene: TRBV7-9
abundance: .
j_gene: TRBJ2-6
d_gene: .
CDR3nt: TGTGCCAGCAGCTTCAGGGTCTCTGGGGCCAACGTCCTGACTTTC
CDR3aa: CASSFRVSGANVLTF

v_gene: TRBV30
abundance: .
j_gene: TRBJ1-2
d_gene: TRBD1
CDR3nt: TGTGCCTGTTTAACAGGGGGAGGTGGCTACACCTTC
CDR3aa: CACLTGGGGYTF

v_gene: TRBV18
abundance: .
j_gene: TRBJ2-7
d_gene: TRBD2
CDR3nt: TGTGCCAGCTCACCGGTCCTAGCGGGAGGGCGTCGCTACGAGCAGTACTTC
CDR3aa: CASSPVLAGGRRYEQYF

v_gene: TRBV25-1
abundance: .
j_gene: TRBJ2-4
d_gene: .
CDR3nt: TGTGCCAGCAGTGAAACCCGTGGACAGAACATTCAGTACTTC
CDR3aa: CASSETRGQNIQYF

v_gene: TRBV19
abundance: .
j_gene: TRBJ1-4
d_gene: .
CDR3nt: TGTGCCAGTAGTAGGGGCGGAGAAAAACTGTTTTTT
CDR3aa: CASSRGGEKLFF

v_gene: TRBV2
abundance: few
j_gene: TRBJ1-5
d_gene: .
CDR3nt: TGTGCCAGCAGTGTCAGAAATAGCAATCAGCCCCAGCATTTT
CDR3aa: CASSVRNSNQPQHF

v_gene: TRBV9
abundance: .
j_gene: TRBJ2-2
d_gene: TRBD1
CDR3nt: TGTGCCAGCAAAGGACAGGGGGCGGGCACCGGGGAGCTGTTTTTT
CDR3aa: CASKGQGAGTGELFF

v_gene: TRBV5-1
abundance: .
j_gene: TRBJ2-7
d_gene: TRBD2
CDR3nt: TGCGCCAGCAGCTCCGACGGTGCGGGAGACAACGAGCAGTACTTC
CDR3aa: CASSSDGAGDNEQYF

v_gene: TRBV7-6
abundance: .
j_gene: TRBJ1-1
d_gene: TRBD1
CDR3nt: TGTGCCAGCAGCTTATTACCAACGGGACAGGGGTTGAAGAACACTGAAGCTTTCTTT
CDR3aa: CASSLLPTGQGLKNTEAFF

v_gene: TRBV7-9
abundance: .
j_gene: TRBJ2-2
d_gene: TRBD1
CDR3nt: TGTGCCAGCAGCCTCGGGACAGGGTTCACCGGGGAGCTGTTTTTT
CDR3aa: CASSLGTGFTGELFF

v_gene: TRBV6-6
abundance: .
j_gene: TRBJ1-2
d_gene: TRBD1
CDR3nt: TGTGCCAGCAGCAACCGGGACAGTTACTACTATGGCTACACCTTC
CDR3aa: CASSNRDSYYYGYTF

v_gene: TRBV30
abundance: .
j_gene: TRBJ2-7
d_gene: .
CDR3nt: TGTGCCTGGAGTACCGGGAGACTCTACGAGCAGTACTTC
CDR3aa: CAWSTGRLYEQYF

v_gene: TRBV18
abundance: .
j_gene: TRBJ1-1
d_gene: .
CDR3nt: TGTGCCAGCTCACCACTTCCGGCGGAGGGTGAAGCTTTCTTT
CDR3aa: CASSPLPAEGEAFF

v_gene: TRBV27
abundance: .
j_gene: TRBJ1-1
d_gene: .
CDR3nt: TGTGCCAGCAGTCCCCAAGGGGGGGCCGACACTGAAGCTTTCTTT
CDR3aa: CASSPQGGADTEAFF

v_gene: TRBV6-1
abundance: .
j_gene: TRBJ2-2
d_gene: TRBD2
CDR3nt: TGTGCCAGCAGTGAATACGTACACGAAAGCGGGAGTAGCGTTACCGGGGAGCTGTTTTTT
CDR3aa: CASSEYVHESGSSVTGELFF

v_gene: TRBV6-1
abundance: .
j_gene: TRBJ1-1
d_gene: .
CDR3nt: TGTGCCGGACGCCCACAGGGATTGAACACTGAAGCTTTCTTT
CDR3aa: CAGRPQGLNTEAFF

v_gene: TRBV9
abundance: .
j_gene: TRBJ2-3
d_gene: TRBD2
CDR3nt: TGTGCCAGCAGCGTAGGGCCTAGCGGGGGTCAGGATACGCAGTATTTT
CDR3aa: CASSVGPSGGQDTQYF

v_gene: TRBV11-2
abundance: .
j_gene: TRBJ2-5
d_gene: TRBD1
CDR3nt: TGTGCCAGCAGCCGGGACAGGGTGGAGACCCAGTACTTC
CDR3aa: CASSRDRVETQYF

v_gene: TRBV30
abundance: .
j_gene: TRBJ1-6
d_gene: .
CDR3nt: TGTGCCTGGGGAAGTCCCCAGGGGTATAATTCACCCCTCCACTTT
CDR3aa: CAWGSPQGYNSPLHF

v_gene: TRBV6-5
abundance: .
j_gene: TRBJ2-3
d_gene: TRBD2
CDR3nt: TGTGCCAGCAGTTCCGGACTAGCGGGAAGGGATACGCAGTATTTT
CDR3aa: CASSSGLAGRDTQYF

v_gene: TRBV28
abundance: once
j_gene: TRBJ2-1
d_gene: .
CDR3nt: TGTGCCAGCAGTGACAGGAACAATGAGCAGTTCTTC
CDR3aa: CASSDRNNEQFF

v_gene: TRBV13
abundance: .
j_gene: TRBJ2-2
d_gene: .
CDR3nt: TGTGCCAGCAGCCCTCGGACGGGGACGAACACCGGGGAGCTGTTTTTT
CDR3aa: CASSPRTGTNTGELFF

v_gene: TRBV28
abundance: .
j_gene: TRBJ2-7
d_gene: .
CDR3nt: TGTGCCAGCAGTTCCGGGACTCAGACCTACGAGCAGTACTTC
CDR3aa: CASSSGTQTYEQYF